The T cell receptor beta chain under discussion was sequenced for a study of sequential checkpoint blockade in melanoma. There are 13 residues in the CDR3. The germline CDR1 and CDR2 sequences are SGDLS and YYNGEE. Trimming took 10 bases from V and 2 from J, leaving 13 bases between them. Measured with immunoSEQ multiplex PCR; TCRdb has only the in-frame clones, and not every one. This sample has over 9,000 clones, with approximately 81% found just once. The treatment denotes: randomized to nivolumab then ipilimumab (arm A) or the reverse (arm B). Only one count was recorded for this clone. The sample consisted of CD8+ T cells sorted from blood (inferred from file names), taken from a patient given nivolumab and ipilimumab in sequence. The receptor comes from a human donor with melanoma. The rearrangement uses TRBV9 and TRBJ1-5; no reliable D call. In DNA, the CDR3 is TGTGCCTCTAATAGCGGGGGCAATCAGCCCCAGCATTTT. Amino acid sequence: CASNSGGNQPQHF.